This note documents a single T cell receptor (beta chain) sequence. Data came from immunoSEQ multiplex PCR; TCRdb stores just in-frame clones and leaves some out. Of approximately 94,000 clones in the sample, 92% were seen once. Trimming stripped 4 bases from V and 4 bases from J, with 19 bases between. Germline values: CDR1 MNHNS, CDR2 SASEGT. The CDR3 runs to 16 residues. The sample is drawn from a study of T cell changes during pregnancy in multiple sclerosis. V is TRBV6-1 and J is TRBJ1-1; D is perhaps TRBD1 (6 bases). Here the sequenced sample was peripheral blood, taken after pregnancy. The receptor was derived from a female donor with multiple sclerosis, enrolled in a pregnancy study. DNA of the CDR3: TGTGCCAGCAGTGTTCAGGCGGGGGCAAGTGGCACTGAAGCTTTCTTT. Its translation: CASSVQAGASGTEAFF.